This T cell receptor beta chain originates from a study of T-cell reconstitution after alpha-beta-depleted transplantation in children (dated by TCRdb to 2016 to 2018). At the level of the whole study: The study quantitatively tracked T-cell immune reconstitution after TCRalphabeta/CD19-depleted allogeneic hematopoietic cell transplantation in children using TCR repertoire profiling.

Beyond this particular receptor, the publication reports: The frequencies of hyperexpanded clones fell over the following months, and after one year, T-cell counts and TCRbeta diversity were mostly attributed to newly produced T cells. In some patients, the high TCRbeta diversity seen at day 60 was put down to recipient T cells and intrathymic progenitors that had survived conditioning. Apparently early alphabetaT-cell count recovery about two months after transplant reportedly relied on only several hundred rapidly expanded clones derived from non-depleted graft cells.

The library came from PCR. Sequenced using an Illumina HiSeq 2500. Molecular barcoding was employed in the preparation of TCR libraries, with unique molecular identifiers being used to normalize TCRbeta repertoire quantification. TCRdb itself trimmed the public reads at Q25 with fastp, ran MiXCR and retained productive beta chains. Each entry is one CDR3 protein sequence, shown with its most common DNA and genes. The sample records roughly 32,000 distinct CDR3 sequences, about 6% of which are singletons. The top ten clones comprise 27% of the sample. In light of the paper, this sample's time point label describes: day 60 (about 2 months) after transplantation. This sample's treatment or condition label indicates: allogeneic hematopoietic cell transplantation with graft depleted of TCRalphabeta T cells and CD19 B cells. TCRalphabeta/CD19-depleted allogeneic hematopoietic cell grafts were given to the transplant recipients, all of whom were children.

This clonotype was seen many times. Its target antigen remains unknown. No qualities accompany the bases; no much larger clone lies one base away. CDR1 is given as SEHNR and CDR2 as FQNEAQ, both from the germline V gene (reference sequence). Trimming removed 1 base from V and 7 bases from J, leaving 8 bases between the germline ends. The CDR3 goes from the cysteine to the phenylalanine over 12 residues. The read is trimmed to its CDR3 DNA, 36 bases read in frame from base 1. The sequence is built from TRBV7-9 and TRBJ2-7; the D segment cannot be called with confidence. The origin of this receptor is a child in the first two years of life who had a stem cell transplant for acute myeloid leukemia, so the T cells may come from the graft donor. Material: peripheral blood, obtained 60 days after TCRalphabeta/CD19-depleted stem cell transplant. For the CDR3, the sequence is CASSLGRLEQYF. The sequence in DNA is TGTGCCAGCAGCTTAGGGCGGCTGGAGCAGTACTTC. Extended through the reference TRBV7-9 and TRBJ2-7 proteins, this CDR3 yields the full variable domain: DTGVSQNPRHKITKRGQNVTFRCDPISEHNRLYWYRQTLGQGPEFLTYFQNEAQLEKSRLLSDRFSAERPKGSFSTLEIQRTEQGDSAMYLCASSLGRLEQYFGPGTRLTVT.